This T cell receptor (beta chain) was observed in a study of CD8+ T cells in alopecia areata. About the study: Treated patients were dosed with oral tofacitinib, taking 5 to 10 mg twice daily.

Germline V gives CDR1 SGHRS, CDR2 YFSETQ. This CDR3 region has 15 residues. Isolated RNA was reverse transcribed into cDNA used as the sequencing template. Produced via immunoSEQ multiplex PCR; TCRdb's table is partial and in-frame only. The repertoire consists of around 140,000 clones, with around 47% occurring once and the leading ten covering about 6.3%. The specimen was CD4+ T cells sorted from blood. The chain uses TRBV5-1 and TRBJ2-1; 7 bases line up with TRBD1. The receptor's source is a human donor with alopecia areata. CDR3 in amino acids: CAGQVEPGHYNEQFF. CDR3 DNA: TGCGCTGGACAGGTCGAGCCCGGCCACTACAATGAGCAGTTCTTC.